This T cell receptor (beta chain) was captured by sequencing in a study of regulatory T cells in long-lasting Graves disease. According to the study, TCR beta libraries were built with iRepertoire HTBI primers and CDR3-region Arm-PCR. TCRdb itself ran the multiplex PCR reads through MiXCR, one entry per CDR3 protein. Of hundreds of thousands of distinct CDR3 sequences in the sample, 16% were seen once. The CDR3 runs to 13 residues. Germline loops: CDR1 SNHLY, CDR2 FYNNEI. With 6 bases removed from V and 3 bases from J, the gap between germline ends came to 12 bases. Documented time point: newly diagnosed GD, antithyroid drugs for less than 3 months. The TCR library used RNA extracted from PBMCs. This clonotype was found once. These records were also assigned to another study, of T cells in Graves' hyperthyroidism and ophthalmopathy.

The source material was peripheral blood mononuclear cells (PBMCs), sampled at new diagnosis, from a patient treated with antithyroid drugs. The TCR originated in a woman in her 30s with Graves disease. This chain links TRBV2 with TRBJ2-7; D gene ambiguous. CDR3 protein: CASRVHINYEQYF. The CDR3 DNA reads TGTGCCAGCAGGGTGCACATTAACTACGAGCAGTACTTC.